This TCR beta chain was captured by sequencing in a study of T cell responses to AZD1222 COVID-19 vaccine. Trimming pared 7 bases from V and 5 bases from J, leaving 20 bases between. CDR1 SQVTM and CDR2 ANQGSEA come from the germline V gene. This CDR3 contains 14 residues. About this clone itself: The antigen remains undetermined.

Whole-study results and caveats: Donors, mostly white British, included more females; clonal diversity was possibly underestimated. Baseline serostatus was positive in only six AZD1222 recipients.

Here immunoSEQ multiplex PCR was the method, and the copy in TCRdb shows in-frame clones only, minus some. The sample holds roughly 180,000 clones; approximately 94% are singletons and the top ten take 1.5% to 2%. The sequences come from peripheral blood, collected 28 days after the second AZD1222 dose. The TCR was taken from an adult who received the AZD1222 COVID-19 vaccine. The chain recombines TRBV29-1 with TRBJ1-1; D unresolved. The CDR3 loop is CSGKTSLSGTEAFF. In nucleotides, the CDR3 is TGCAGCGGAAAAACGAGCTTATCGGGGACTGAAGCTTTCTTT.